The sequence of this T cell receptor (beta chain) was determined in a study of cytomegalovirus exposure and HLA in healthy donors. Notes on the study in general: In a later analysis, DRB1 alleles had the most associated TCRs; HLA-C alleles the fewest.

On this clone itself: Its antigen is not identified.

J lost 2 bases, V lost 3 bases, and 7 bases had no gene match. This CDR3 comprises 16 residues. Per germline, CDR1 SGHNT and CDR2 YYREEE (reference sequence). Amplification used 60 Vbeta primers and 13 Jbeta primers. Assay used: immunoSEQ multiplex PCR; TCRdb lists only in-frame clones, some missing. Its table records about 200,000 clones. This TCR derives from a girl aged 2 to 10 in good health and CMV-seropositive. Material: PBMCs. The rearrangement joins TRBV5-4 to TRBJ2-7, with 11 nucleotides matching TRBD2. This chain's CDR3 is CASSWSSGRAAYEQYF. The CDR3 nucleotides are TGTGCCAGCAGCTGGAGTAGCGGGAGGGCGGCCTACGAGCAGTACTTC.